These T cell receptor beta chains were read from a single sample in a study of blood T cell repertoires in COVID-19. Data came from immunoSEQ multiplex PCR; TCRdb stores just in-frame clones and leaves some out. There are roughly 150,000 clones in the sample; 70% to 90% occur only once, and around 2.1% lies in the top ten. Sample: peripheral blood. The receptors shown here come from a man aged 45-65 years who had recovered from COVID-19. Each CDR3 is given with its conserved first and last residue. Fields, in order: D gene, clone size, V gene, CDR3 length, J gene, CDR3 DNA, CDR3 protein. D genes are given only for firm matches. Size tells how often a clone was seen (once, few, many) or the class of an expanded clone, and some rows leave it out.

>TRBD1|NA|TRBV10-3|16|TRBJ2-7
TGTGCCATCAGTGTAAGTGTTGGACAGGACCCCTACGAGCAGTACTTC
CAISVSVGQDPYEQYF
>TRBD2|NA|TRBV5-1|15|TRBJ2-5
TGCGCCAGCAGCGATGGGGGGGAGTACCAAGAGACCCAGTACTTC
CASSDGGEYQETQYF
>TRBD2|NA|TRBV2|16|TRBJ2-3
TGTGCCAGCAAACAACTAGCGGGAGGTGTCACAGATACGCAGTATTTT
CASKQLAGGVTDTQYF
>NA|few|TRBV19|13|TRBJ1-1
TGTGCCAGTAGGGGAACAGGGAACACTGAAGCTTTCTTT
CASRGTGNTEAFF
>TRBD2|NA|TRBV27|17|TRBJ2-1
TGTGCCAGCAGTTACCGGACTAGCGGGCCAACCCACAATGAGCAGTTCTTC
CASSYRTSGPTHNEQFF
>NA|NA|TRBV7-2|16|TRBJ1-3
TGTGCCAGCAGCTTAGCAACGGGGGTCTCTGGAAACACCATATATTTT
CASSLATGVSGNTIYF
>NA|NA|TRBV5-6|12|TRBJ2-7
TGTGCCAGCAGCGTAGTTAACTACGAGCAGTACTTC
CASSVVNYEQYF
>TRBD1|NA|TRBV5-6|18|TRBJ1-1
TGTGCCAGCAGCTTGGCCCCGGACAGGGGGGTTTTGAACACTGAAGCTTTCTTT
CASSLAPDRGVLNTEAFF
>TRBD1|NA|TRBV3-1/TRBV3-2|15|TRBJ2-3
TGTGCCAGCAGACTGACAGGGGCCGGCACAGATACGCAGTATTTT
CASRLTGAGTDTQYF
>NA|NA|TRBV19|15|TRBJ2-1
TGTGCCAGTAGTATCGGGCAGGGGATCTACAATGAGCAGTTCTTC
CASSIGQGIYNEQFF
>TRBD1|NA|TRBV9|16|TRBJ2-5
TGTGCCAGCAGCGTAGAGCCGGGACAGGGATTCGAGACCCAGTACTTC
CASSVEPGQGFETQYF
>NA|NA|TRBV3-1/TRBV3-2|16|TRBJ1-4
TGTGCCAGCAGCCAAGCCTTGGACAGCTTTTTTGAAAAACTGTTTTTT
CASSQALDSFFEKLFF
>NA|once|TRBV18|15|TRBJ1-4
TGTGCCAGCTCACGATCCGGGCAGGGAAATGAAAAACTGTTTTTT
CASSRSGQGNEKLFF
>NA|NA|TRBV2|13|TRBJ2-2
TGTGCCAGCAGTCTAATGAACACCGGGGAGCTGTTTTTT
CASSLMNTGELFF
>TRBD1|once|TRBV4-3|14|TRBJ2-7
TGCGCCAGCAGCCAAGAGCAGGGGGCCTACGGGCAGTACTTC
CASSQEQGAYGQYF
>TRBD1|NA|TRBV28|15|TRBJ2-5
TGTGCCAGCAGTCCATCCCGGGACAGGGGGGAGACCCAGTACTTC
CASSPSRDRGETQYF
>NA|NA|TRBV7-6|16|TRBJ1-1
TGTGCCAGCAGCCAGCGGATCACAAACGGTAACACTGAAGCTTTCTTT
CASSQRITNGNTEAFF
>TRBD2|once|TRBV23-1|14|TRBJ2-7
TGCGCCAGCAGGAAGAGCGGGACTTCCTACGAGCAGTACTTC
CASRKSGTSYEQYF
>TRBD1|NA|TRBV27|17|TRBJ1-1
TGTGCCAGCAGTCCCCGTGGCAGGGGGATCATGAACACTGAAGCTTTCTTT
CASSPRGRGIMNTEAFF
>TRBD1|few|TRBV27|14|TRBJ2-2
TGTGCCAGCAGTCGGACAGGGTCCACCGGGGAGCTGTTTTTT
CASSRTGSTGELFF
>TRBD1|NA|TRBV5-1|14|TRBJ1-1
TGCGCCAGCAGCCCCCGACAGGGGCACACTGAAGCTTTCTTT
CASSPRQGHTEAFF
>NA|NA|TRBV2|13|TRBJ2-5
TGTGCCAGCAGTGGTCGGGGGACAGAGACCCAGTACTTC
CASSGRGTETQYF
>NA|NA|TRBV27|13|TRBJ2-7
TGTGCCAGCAGTTTATCCCAATCTACGAGCCAGTACTTC
CASSLSQSTSQYF
>TRBD2|NA|TRBV5-4|15|TRBJ2-7
TGTGCCAGCAGCTTTCTAGCGGGGGGGCCCTACGAGCAGTACTTC
CASSFLAGGPYEQYF
>TRBD1|NA|TRBV7-3|15|TRBJ2-1
TGTGCCAGCAGCCCGACACGGGACAGTATTAATGAGCAGTTCTTC
CASSPTRDSINEQFF
>NA|NA|TRBV25-1|15|TRBJ1-6
TGTGCCAGCGTTGCAGGGGATGGCTATAATTCACCCCTCCACTTT
CASVAGDGYNSPLHF
>NA|NA|TRBV6-1|14|TRBJ2-7
TGTGCCAGCAGTGAGAGTCGGGTTCCCTACGAGCAGTACTTC
CASSESRVPYEQYF
>NA|NA|TRBV6-5|14|TRBJ2-7
TGTGCCAGCAAAGGGAGACAGGGAGGCTACGAGCAGTACTTC
CASKGRQGGYEQYF
>TRBD1|NA|TRBV2|15|TRBJ1-1
TGTGCCAGCAGTGAGACAGGGGGCTGGAACACTGAAGCTTTCTTT
CASSETGGWNTEAFF
>NA|NA|TRBV21-1|15|TRBJ2-7
TGTGCCAGCAGCCCGTATAGAACGGGAGTCTGCGAGCAGTACTTC
CASSPYRTGVCEQYF
>TRBD1|NA|TRBV6-2/TRBV6-3|15|TRBJ2-3
TGTGCCAGCAGTACGGGGACAGGTCGCACAGATACGCAGTATTTT
CASSTGTGRTDTQYF
>NA|NA|TRBV7-7|14|TRBJ2-3
TGTGCCGTGAAGGCGGAGGGTAGCACAGATACGCAGTATTTT
CAVKAEGSTDTQYF
>TRBD1|NA|TRBV19|16|TRBJ2-2
TGTGCCAGTAGGCTTCTCCCCGGGACAGGGAATGGGGAGCTGTTTTTT
CASRLLPGTGNGELFF
>NA|few|TRBV5-4|13|TRBJ2-7
TGTGCCAGCAGCTTGGGCAGCTCCTACGAGCAGTACTTC
CASSLGSSYEQYF
>NA|NA|TRBV5-4|11|TRBJ1-2
TGTGCCAGCACAGGGGCAGGTGGCTACACCTTC
CASTGAGGYTF
>NA|NA|TRBV6-5|13|TRBJ1-5
TGTGCCAGCAGCCGAGGCGGGGGTCAGCCCCAGCATTTT
CASSRGGGQPQHF
>NA|NA|TRBV21-1|15|TRBJ2-1
TGTGCCAGCAGCTTCCGACAGGAACCTTACAATGAGCAGTTCTTC
CASSFRQEPYNEQFF
>NA|few|TRBV18|16|TRBJ1-4
TGTGCCAGCTCTCGGACACCCGACGAGACTAATGAAAAACTGTTTTTT
CASSRTPDETNEKLFF
>TRBD1|NA|TRBV18|15|TRBJ1-2
TGTGCCAGCTCACCAGGACAGGGGAGTCTGTCTGGCTACACCTTC
CASSPGQGSLSGYTF
>NA|NA|TRBV27|13|TRBJ2-7
TGTGCCAGCAGGTTACAGGGCACCTACGAGCAGTACTTC
CASRLQGTYEQYF
>NA|NA|TRBV5-1|13|TRBJ2-1
TGCGCCAGCAGCTCCGAGCAATACAATGAGCAGTTCTTC
CASSSEQYNEQFF
>TRBD2|NA|TRBV27|14|TRBJ2-1
TGTGCCAGCATGGGAGCGGGGTTCTACAATGAGCAGTTCTTC
CASMGAGFYNEQFF
>NA|NA|TRBV6-1|14|TRBJ2-7
TGTGCCAGCAGTGAAGCAGGGGGTGAATACGAGCAGTACTTC
CASSEAGGEYEQYF
>TRBD1|NA|TRBV9|16|TRBJ2-5
TGTGCCAGCAGCCCAGGGACAGGGGGCTTACAAGAGACCCAGTACTTC
CASSPGTGGLQETQYF
>NA|NA|TRBV20-1|15|TRBJ1-1
TGCAGTGCTAGTCAGGACAGCTTCTGGAACACTGAAGCTTTCTTT
CSASQDSFWNTEAFF
>TRBD2|NA|TRBV6-5|12|TRBJ2-3
TGTGCCAGCAGCAGGGGGACTAGCAAGCAGTATTTT
CASSRGTSKQYF
>TRBD2|once|TRBV5-1|16|TRBJ2-1
TGCGCCAGCACCCCTTCCCTACTAGCGGGAGGCAATGAGCAGTTCTTC
CASTPSLLAGGNEQFF
>TRBD1|NA|TRBV27|16|TRBJ1-1
TGTGCCAGCAGTTTTTCACCGGACAGGGTGAGGACTGAAGCTTTCTTT
CASSFSPDRVRTEAFF
>TRBD2|NA|TRBV6-2/TRBV6-3|15|TRBJ2-2
TGTGCCAGCAGTTCTCCTATACGGGGGGCCGGGGAGCTGTTTTTT
CASSSPIRGAGELFF
>NA|NA|TRBV24-1|14|TRBJ2-5
TGTGCCACCAGTGGTTGGGACACCCAAGAGACCCAGTACTTC
CATSGWDTQETQYF
>TRBD1|NA|TRBV18|14|TRBJ2-7
TGTGCCAGCTTGCTGACAGGGGGGTTTGACGAGCAGTACTTC
CASLLTGGFDEQYF
>NA|NA|TRBV5-1|15|TRBJ2-2
TGCGCCACGGGACTGGGGGTGTCGAACACCGGGGAGCTGTTTTTT
CATGLGVSNTGELFF
>NA|NA|TRBV15|14|TRBJ1-5
TGTGCCACCAGCAGAGCCAATAGCAATCAGCCCCAGCATTTT
CATSRANSNQPQHF
>NA|NA|TRBV6-4|15|TRBJ2-1
TGTGCCAGCAGTGACATTCCCTCTCCGAAGCTGGAGCAGTTCTTC
CASSDIPSPKLEQFF
>TRBD1|NA|TRBV28|15|TRBJ2-5
TGTGCCAGCAGACCAGACAGGGACGGGCAAGAGACCCAGTACTTC
CASRPDRDGQETQYF
>NA|NA|TRBV5-1|15|TRBJ1-3
TGCGCCAGCAGCTCGCTTCAGGGGTCAGGAAACACCATATATTTT
CASSSLQGSGNTIYF
>NA|NA|TRBV28|14|TRBJ1-1
TGTGCCAGCAGTGTAGGGGGACGAGACACTGAAGCTTTCTTT
CASSVGGRDTEAFF
>NA|few|TRBV7-9|14|TRBJ2-7
TGTGCCAGCAGCCCAGGAACAGGGAAATACGAGCAGTACTTC
CASSPGTGKYEQYF
>NA|NA|TRBV28|15|TRBJ1-6
TGTGCCAGCAGTTTAAGAACAGGGAATAATTCACCCCTCCACTTT
CASSLRTGNNSPLHF
>TRBD1|NA|TRBV18|14|TRBJ1-4
TGTGCCAGCTCACCCCAGGGGGTAAATGAAAAACTGTTTTTT
CASSPQGVNEKLFF